This T cell receptor beta chain was documented in a study of T cell responses to AZD1222 COVID-19 vaccine. Clones were sequenced by immunoSEQ multiplex PCR, and TCRdb holds only the in-frame ones, with some missing. The sample consists of nearly 200,000 clones, approximately 95% of them appearing once. Whole-study results and caveats: The study identified only six AZD1222 recipients as seropositive at baseline. Unmutated variant regions are reportedly the target of nearly half of TCRs that are spike-specific. Spike-specific TCR repertoires showed rising breadth and depth after two AZD1222 doses. There were vaccine-associated CD4 TCRs across spike, dominant at 160-218 and 743-854.

To note about this clone: Its cognate antigen is unknown.

Germline CDR1 reads SQVTM; CDR2 reads ANQGSEA. The CDR3 covers 12 residues. V lost 3 bases, J lost 3 bases, and 8 bases lay in between. Sequences were derived from peripheral blood, sampled 28 days after the second AZD1222 dose. The J gene is TRBJ1-2, the V gene TRBV29-1, with no clear D. This TCR derives from an adult who received the AZD1222 COVID-19 vaccine. The CDR3 nucleotides read TGCAGCGTTGATTCCCGACACTATGGCTACACCTTC. Amino acid sequence: CSVDSRHYGYTF.